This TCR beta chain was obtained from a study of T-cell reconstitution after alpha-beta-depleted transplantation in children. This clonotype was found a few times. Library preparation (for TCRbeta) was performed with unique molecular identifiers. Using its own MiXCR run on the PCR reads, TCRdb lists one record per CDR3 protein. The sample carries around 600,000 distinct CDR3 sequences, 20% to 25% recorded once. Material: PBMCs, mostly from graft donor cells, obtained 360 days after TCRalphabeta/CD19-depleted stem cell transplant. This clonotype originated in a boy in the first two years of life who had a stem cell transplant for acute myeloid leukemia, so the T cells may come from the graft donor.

CDR3 in amino acids: CSARSRTSSYEQYF. CDR3 nucleotide sequence: TGCAGTGCTAGGTCCAGGACCAGCTCCTACGAGCAGTACTTC. V and J are TRBV20-1 and TRBJ2-7; D not certain. The CDR3 has 14 amino acids. CDR1 DFQATT and CDR2 SNEGSKA come from the germline V gene (reference sequence). Between the trimmed V and J ends, which lost 3 bases and 0 bases, there was a span of 12 bases.